This is a list of T cell receptor beta chains from one sample in a study of blood T cell repertoires in COVID-19. Measured with immunoSEQ multiplex PCR; TCRdb has only the in-frame clones, and not every one. The repertoire holds over 60,000 clones, with about 84% as singletons. Sequencing was done on a sample of peripheral blood. These TCRs come from a man over 45 with COVID-19, enrolled during active disease. The CDR3 runs from the conserved cysteine through the conserved F or W. The D gene is left open where the match is weak. Rows give clone size only sometimes, using once, few, many, or a class for an expanded clone.

>TRBD1|TRBV5-5|TRBJ1-2|NA
CASSSTTGANYGYTF
TGTGCCAGCAGCTCGACGACAGGGGCTAACTATGGCTACACCTTC
>TRBD2|TRBV19|TRBJ2-5|NA
CASNSGGEETQYF
TGTGCCAGTAATAGCGGGGGGGAGGAGACCCAGTACTTC
>NA|TRBV21-1|TRBJ2-3|NA
CASSKAVGLAGGLADTQYF
TGTGCCAGCAGCAAAGCTGTGGGACTAGCGGGGGGGCTAGCAGATACGCAGTATTTT
>NA|TRBV18|TRBJ1-5|NA
CASSPGTDQPQHF
TGTGCCAGCTCGCCCGGGACTGATCAGCCCCAGCATTTT
>NA|TRBV6-6|TRBJ2-1|NA
CASSPQASTRPHWAPHEQFF
TGTGCCAGCAGCCCGCAGGCTTCCACTAGGCCGCATTGGGCTCCCCATGAGCAGTTCTTC
>TRBD1|TRBV5-6|TRBJ1-3|NA
CASSLGQGAGNTIYF
TGTGCCAGCAGCCTCGGACAGGGGGCAGGAAACACCATATATTTT
>NA|TRBV9|TRBJ2-1|NA
CASSQTDIPNEQFF
TGTGCCAGCAGCCAGACGGACATCCCAAATGAGCAGTTCTTC
>NA|TRBV6-6|TRBJ1-5|NA
CASSYSPGQPQHF
TGTGCCAGCAGTTACTCCCCCGGGCAGCCCCAGCATTTT
>NA|TRBV6-5|TRBJ2-2|once
CATTSGIGTGELFF
TGTGCCACCACTTCCGGAATCGGGACCGGGGAGCTGTTTTTT
>TRBD2|TRBV9|TRBJ2-3|NA
CASNPGLGTTDTQYF
TGTGCCAGCAACCCGGGACTAGGCACAACAGATACGCAGTATTTT
>NA|TRBV11-2|TRBJ1-3|NA
CASNSVRVRSGNTIYF
TGTGCCAGCAACTCCGTCAGGGTCCGCTCTGGAAACACCATATATTTT
>NA|TRBV19|TRBJ1-5|NA
CASSMTGSNQPQHF
TGTGCCAGTAGTATGACAGGAAGCAATCAGCCCCAGCATTTT
>TRBD2|TRBV19|TRBJ2-3|NA
CASSIPGGALDTQYF
TGTGCCAGTAGTATTCCGGGGGGGGCCCTAGATACGCAGTATTTT
>NA|TRBV9|TRBJ1-3|few
CASSVAYRAVGNTIYF
TGTGCCAGCAGCGTAGCCTACAGGGCGGTTGGAAACACCATATATTTT
>TRBD1|TRBV11-2|TRBJ1-6|NA
CASSLGTGVSPLHF
TGTGCCAGCAGCTTAGGGACAGGGGTCTCACCCCTCCACTTT
>NA|TRBV6-4|TRBJ2-1|NA
CASSDRENEQFF
TGTGCCAGCAGTGACAGGGAGAATGAGCAGTTCTTC
>NA|TRBV7-9|TRBJ1-4|NA
CASSLNGRAGEKLFF
TGTGCCAGCAGCTTAAACGGCAGGGCTGGTGAAAAACTGTTTTTT
>TRBD1|TRBV19|TRBJ1-1|NA
CASSMMWTGGRTEAFF
TGTGCCAGTAGTATGATGTGGACAGGGGGTCGGACTGAAGCTTTCTTT
>TRBD2|TRBV11-2|TRBJ2-5|NA
CASSAQLAGGSETQYF
TGTGCCAGCAGCGCTCAACTAGCGGGGGGTTCAGAGACCCAGTACTTC
>NA|TRBV6-5|TRBJ1-1|NA
CASSYGLTPNTEAFF
TGTGCCAGCAGTTACGGACTAACACCGAACACTGAAGCTTTCTTT
>TRBD1|TRBV30|TRBJ1-1|NA
CAWSWGQGNTEAFF
TGTGCCTGGAGTTGGGGACAGGGGAACACTGAAGCTTTCTTT
>NA|TRBV3-1/TRBV3-2|TRBJ2-2|NA
CASKSHGQHDTGELFF
TGTGCCAGCAAATCTCACGGACAACACGACACCGGGGAGCTGTTTTTT
>TRBD1|TRBV19|TRBJ2-5|NA
CARNPGQGDEQTQYF
TGTGCCAGGAATCCGGGACAGGGAGATGAGCAGACCCAGTACTTC
>NA|TRBV4-2|TRBJ1-4|NA
CASSQDLAANGVKLFF
TGTGCCAGCAGCCAAGATCTTGCAGCTAACGGGGTGAAACTGTTTTTT
>NA|TRBV21-1|TRBJ1-1|NA
CASKSALGRGRRGTEAFF
TGTGCCAGCAAATCCGCGTTGGGCAGGGGGCGAAGGGGCACTGAAGCTTTCTTT
>TRBD1|TRBV3-1/TRBV3-2|TRBJ1-1|NA
CASSSRGIMTEAFF
TGTGCCAGCAGCTCCAGGGGGATAATGACTGAAGCTTTCTTT
>TRBD2|TRBV9|TRBJ2-3|many
CASSPVGTSGGASTDTQYF
TGTGCCAGCAGCCCGGTAGGGACTAGCGGGGGGGCGAGCACAGATACGCAGTATTTT
>NA|TRBV7-3|TRBJ2-5|NA
CASSSTGSGTQYF
TGTGCCAGCAGCTCGACCGGTTCGGGGACCCAGTACTTC
>TRBD2|TRBV19|TRBJ2-7|NA
CASSFNPSGGRDEQYF
TGTGCCAGTAGTTTTAACCCTAGCGGGGGCCGCGACGAGCAGTACTTC
>NA|TRBV11-2|TRBJ2-2|NA
CASSLDRWRTANTGELFF
TGTGCCAGCAGCTTAGATCGGTGGAGGACAGCGAACACCGGGGAGCTGTTTTTT
>NA|TRBV9|TRBJ2-6|NA
CASSGFRTAFSGANVLTF
TGTGCCAGCAGCGGGTTTCGGACAGCATTCTCTGGGGCCAACGTCCTGACTTTC
>NA|TRBV11-2|TRBJ2-7|NA
CASSQLVFVYEQYF
TGTGCCAGCAGTCAACTAGTTTTTGTCTACGAGCAGTACTTC
>TRBD1|TRBV19|TRBJ1-2|NA
CASNTGGYGYTF
TGTGCCAGTAACACAGGGGGCTATGGCTACACCTTC
>NA|TRBV27|TRBJ1-2|NA
CASSLGSDRSYGYTF
TGTGCCAGCAGTTTAGGCTCGGATCGGAGTTATGGCTACACCTTC
>NA|TRBV6-2/TRBV6-3|TRBJ1-2|NA
CASSRRGGEGYTF
TGTGCCAGCAGCCGTCGGGGGGGTGAAGGCTACACCTTC
>NA|TRBV7-6|TRBJ2-7|NA
CASSLQGQGIYEQYF
TGTGCCAGCAGCTTGCAGGGGCAGGGAATCTACGAGCAGTACTTC
>NA|TRBV13|TRBJ1-3|NA
CASSDSTGSGNTIYF
TGTGCCAGCAGCGATAGTACGGGTTCTGGAAACACCATATATTTT
>TRBD1|TRBV7-2|TRBJ2-7|NA
CASSINRGYEQYF
TGTGCCAGCAGCATAAACAGGGGATACGAGCAGTACTTC
>TRBD1|TRBV7-7|TRBJ1-4|NA
CASSPRWTGWSTNEKLFF
TGTGCCAGCAGCCCGAGGTGGACAGGGTGGTCAACTAATGAAAAACTGTTTTTT
>NA|TRBV3-1/TRBV3-2|TRBJ2-2|NA
CASSQATGELFF
TGTGCCAGCAGCCAGGCCACCGGGGAGCTGTTTTTT
>NA|TRBV12-3/TRBV12-4|TRBJ2-5|NA
CASSRTVQETQYF
TGTGCCAGCAGTCGGACAGTCCAAGAGACCCAGTACTTC
>NA|TRBV9|TRBJ1-3|NA
CASSVEWGAGNTIYF
TGTGCCAGCAGCGTAGAATGGGGGGCTGGAAACACCATATATTTT
>TRBD2|TRBV6-2/TRBV6-3|TRBJ2-7|NA
CASSPTRLAIYEQYF
TGTGCCAGCAGTCCCACCCGACTAGCTATCTACGAGCAGTACTTC
>TRBD1|TRBV2|TRBJ1-6|NA
CASSARQGRYSPLHF
TGTGCCAGCAGTGCAAGACAGGGGAGATATTCACCCCTCCACTTT
>NA|TRBV6-5|TRBJ1-5|NA
CASRTRETQPQHF
TGTGCCAGCCGAACCAGGGAAACTCAGCCCCAGCATTTT
>TRBD1|TRBV10-2|TRBJ1-1|NA
CASTPQGGTEAFF
TGCGCCAGCACCCCACAGGGGGGAACTGAAGCTTTCTTT
>NA|TRBV6-5|TRBJ2-7|NA
CASSPRDGSYEQYF
TGTGCCAGCAGCCCGCGGGACGGGTCCTACGAGCAGTACTTC
>NA|TRBV6-5|TRBJ2-3|NA
CASSIQVTDTQYF
TGTGCCAGCAGTATACAGGTCACAGATACGCAGTATTTT
>NA|TRBV29-1|TRBJ1-5|NA
CAAGGAPQPQHF
TGCGCCGCGGGAGGGGCCCCACAGCCCCAGCATTTT
>NA|TRBV30|TRBJ2-3|NA
CAWTMEAAFTDTQYF
TGTGCCTGGACCATGGAGGCCGCGTTCACAGATACGCAGTATTTT
>NA|TRBV6-5|TRBJ1-1|NA
CASSYSVTNTEAFF
TGTGCCAGCAGTTACTCGGTCACTAACACTGAAGCTTTCTTT
>NA|TRBV11-1|TRBJ2-5|NA
CASSQRSLGGQYF
TGTGCCAGCAGCCAGCGGAGTTTAGGCGGCCAGTACTTC
>NA|TRBV25-1|TRBJ2-2|NA
CASTGGMATGELFF
TGTGCCAGCACTGGGGGGATGGCCACCGGGGAGCTGTTTTTT
>TRBD2|TRBV25-1|TRBJ2-7|NA
CASSEPKPGLAGTYEQYF
TGTGCCAGCAGTGAACCCAAACCGGGACTAGCGGGGACCTACGAGCAGTACTTC
>TRBD1|TRBV27|TRBJ1-6|NA
CASSLRGQGNSPLHF
TGTGCCAGCAGTTTAAGGGGACAGGGTAATTCACCCCTCCACTTT
>TRBD1|TRBV3-1/TRBV3-2|TRBJ1-5|NA
CASSQHRGSNQPQHF
TGTGCCAGCAGCCAACACAGGGGATCTAATCAGCCCCAGCATTTT
>TRBD2|TRBV6-1|TRBJ2-5|NA
CASSEGLAGAQETQYF
TGTGCCAGCAGTGAGGGACTAGCGGGGGCCCAAGAGACCCAGTACTTC
>TRBD1|TRBV2|TRBJ1-5|NA
CASTDRGGGNQPQHF
TGTGCCAGCACGGACAGGGGAGGGGGCAATCAGCCCCAGCATTTT
>TRBD1|TRBV7-2|TRBJ2-6|NA
CASSLQGAMGANVLTF
TGTGCCAGCAGCTTACAGGGGGCGATGGGGGCCAACGTCCTGACTTTC
>TRBD1|TRBV10-3|TRBJ1-1|NA
CAITRQGGSEAFF
TGTGCCATCACCCGACAGGGAGGATCTGAAGCTTTCTTT